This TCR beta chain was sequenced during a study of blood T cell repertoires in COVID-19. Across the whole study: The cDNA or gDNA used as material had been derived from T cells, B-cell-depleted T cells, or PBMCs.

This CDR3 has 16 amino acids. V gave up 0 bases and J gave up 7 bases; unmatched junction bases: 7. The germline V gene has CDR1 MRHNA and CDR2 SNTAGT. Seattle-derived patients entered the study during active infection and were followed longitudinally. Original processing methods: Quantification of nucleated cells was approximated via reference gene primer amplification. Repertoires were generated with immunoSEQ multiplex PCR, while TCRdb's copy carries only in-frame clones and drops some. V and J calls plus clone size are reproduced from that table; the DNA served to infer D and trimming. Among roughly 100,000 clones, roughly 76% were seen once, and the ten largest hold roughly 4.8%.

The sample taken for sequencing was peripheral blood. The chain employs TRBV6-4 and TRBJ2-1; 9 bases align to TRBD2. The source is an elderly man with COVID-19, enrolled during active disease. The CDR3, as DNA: TGTGCCAGCAGTGACTCGAGTCTAGCGGGAAGGAATGAGCAGTTCTTC. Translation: CASSDSSLAGRNEQFF.